Listed below are T cell receptor beta chains from one sample, sequenced in a study of post-analysis software for immune sequencing data. TCRdb redid the calling of the PCR reads with MiXCR, one entry per CDR3 protein. The sample includes roughly 800,000 distinct CDR3 sequences, 46% of them seen just once. Specimen: blood. These receptors were obtained from a girl aged 10-17 years with multiple sclerosis. Each CDR3 is given with its conserved first and last residue. Fields, in order: D gene, J gene, V gene, clone size, CDR3 protein, CDR3 DNA. The D gene is left open where the match is weak. Clone size appears in some rows only: once, few, many, or a class for an expanded clone.

D: TRBD2; J: TRBJ2-1; V: TRBV7-2; size: -; CDR3: CASSLGTSGITYNEQFF; DNA: TGTGCCAGCAGCTTAGGTACTAGCGGAATCACCTACAATGAGCAGTTCTTC
D: -; J: TRBJ2-5; V: TRBV25-1; size: -; CDR3: CASKLGAGETQYF; DNA: TGTGCCAGCAAACTGGGGGCAGGGGAGACCCAGTACTTC
D: TRBD1; J: TRBJ2-4; V: TRBV20-1; size: few; CDR3: CSAAPWTGVDIQYF; DNA: TGCAGTGCCGCCCCTTGGACAGGTGTGGACATTCAGTACTTC
D: -; J: TRBJ2-1; V: TRBV3-1; size: -; CDR3: CASSQELSVQPSEQFF; DNA: TGTGCCAGCAGCCAAGAATTAAGCGTCCAACCCAGTGAGCAGTTCTTC
D: TRBD2; J: TRBJ2-1; V: TRBV6-2/TRBV6-3; size: -; CDR3: CASSYLGLAGGSSSYNEQFF; DNA: TGTGCCAGCAGTTACTTAGGACTAGCGGGAGGGAGTAGCTCCTACAATGAGCAGTTCTTC
D: -; J: TRBJ1-5; V: TRBV3-1; size: -; CDR3: CASSQDDRNQPQHF; DNA: TGTGCCAGCAGCCAAGACGACCGAAATCAGCCCCAGCATTTT
D: -; J: TRBJ2-1; V: TRBV27; size: -; CDR3: CASSPSLVQGPYNEQFF; DNA: TGTGCCAGCAGTCCAAGCCTCGTGCAAGGGCCATACAATGAGCAGTTCTTC
D: TRBD1; J: TRBJ1-2; V: TRBV6-1; size: few; CDR3: CASSEIGRDRRNGYTF; DNA: TGTGCCAGCAGTGAAATCGGACGGGACAGGAGGAATGGCTACACCTTC
D: -; J: TRBJ2-7; V: TRBV10-3; size: many; CDR3: CAVQSKLDEQYF; DNA: TGTGCCGTTCAATCCAAATTGGACGAGCAGTACTTC
D: TRBD2; J: TRBJ2-5; V: TRBV20-1; size: few; CDR3: CSAPPLAAETQYF; DNA: TGCAGTGCTCCCCCCCTAGCGGCCGAGACCCAGTACTTC
D: TRBD2; J: TRBJ2-1; V: TRBV5-1; size: many; CDR3: CASSLGLAGASSYNEQFF; DNA: TGCGCCAGCAGCTTGGGACTAGCGGGTGCCTCCTCCTACAATGAGCAGTTCTTC
D: TRBD1; J: TRBJ1-2; V: TRBV10-3; size: -; CDR3: CAISDLTGMANYGYTF; DNA: TGTGCCATCAGTGACCTGACAGGGATGGCCAACTATGGCTACACCTTC
D: -; J: TRBJ2-5; V: TRBV7-8; size: few; CDR3: CASSPSLAQETQYF; DNA: TGTGCCAGCAGCCCTAGTCTGGCTCAAGAGACCCAGTACTTC
D: -; J: TRBJ2-7; V: TRBV2; size: -; CDR3: CASLGQQSSYEQYF; DNA: TGTGCCAGTCTCGGACAGCAGAGCTCCTACGAGCAGTACTTC
D: TRBD2; J: TRBJ2-2; V: TRBV2; size: -; CDR3: CASLGSGRRTGELFF; DNA: TGTGCCAGCCTGGGTAGCGGGAGGCGGACCGGGGAGCTGTTTTTT
D: -; J: TRBJ1-5; V: TRBV27; size: -; CDR3: CASRAGSSHQPQHF; DNA: TGTGCCAGCAGGGCCGGGAGCTCTCATCAGCCCCAGCATTTT
D: TRBD2; J: TRBJ2-7; V: TRBV13; size: few; CDR3: CASSLALAKHEQYF; DNA: TGTGCCAGCAGCTTAGCACTAGCGAAACACGAGCAGTACTTC
D: TRBD2; J: TRBJ2-3; V: TRBV10-3; size: many; CDR3: CAIRTTSGLLDTQYF; DNA: TGTGCCATCAGAACGACTAGCGGCTTGCTAGATACGCAGTATTTT
D: TRBD1; J: TRBJ1-2; V: TRBV12-3/TRBV12-4; size: -; CDR3: CASTQTGEDGYTF; DNA: TGTGCCAGCACCCAAACAGGGGAGGATGGCTACACCTTC
D: -; J: TRBJ1-1; V: TRBV4-3; size: once; CDR3: CASSQGGQNTEAFF; DNA: TGCGCCAGCAGCCAAGGAGGGCAGAACACTGAAGCTTTCTTT
D: -; J: TRBJ2-5; V: TRBV20-1; size: few; CDR3: CSAREGGETQYF; DNA: TGCAGTGCTAGGGAAGGGGGGGAGACCCAGTACTTC
D: -; J: TRBJ2-7; V: TRBV6-8; size: -; CDR3: CVSSSGAGPHEQYF; DNA: TGTGTCAGCAGTTCGGGGGCCGGACCACACGAGCAGTACTTC
D: -; J: TRBJ2-7; V: TRBV7-7; size: -; CDR3: CASSPQYGTGEQYF; DNA: TGTGCTAGCAGCCCCCAATACGGGACGGGAGAGCAGTACTTC
D: -; J: TRBJ1-4; V: TRBV12-3/TRBV12-4; size: -; CDR3: CASRTRQAGEKLFF; DNA: TGTGCCAGCAGGACAAGACAGGCGGGTGAAAAACTGTTTTTT
D: -; J: TRBJ1-4; V: TRBV3-1; size: -; CDR3: CASSLRGVGTNEKLFF; DNA: TGTGCCAGCAGCCTACGGGGGGTTGGAACTAATGAAAAACTGTTTTTT
D: TRBD1; J: TRBJ2-5; V: TRBV4-3; size: -; CDR3: CASSQGGQDRGLETQYF; DNA: TGCGCCAGCAGCCAAGGGGGACAAGACAGGGGGCTAGAGACCCAGTACTTC
D: TRBD2; J: TRBJ2-7; V: TRBV5-1; size: few; CDR3: CASSLLGLSGSGEQYF; DNA: TGCGCCAGCAGCTTGCTCGGACTAAGCGGGAGTGGCGAGCAGTACTTC
D: TRBD2; J: TRBJ2-1; V: TRBV7-2; size: few; CDR3: CASSLRLAGGRAYNEQFF; DNA: TGTGCCAGCAGCCTCCGACTAGCGGGAGGGAGGGCTTACAATGAGCAGTTTTTC
D: TRBD2; J: TRBJ2-1; V: TRBV6-1; size: -; CDR3: CASSESSGLESYNEQFF; DNA: TGTGCCAGCAGTGAAAGCAGTGGACTAGAATCCTACAATGAGCAGTTCTTC
D: -; J: TRBJ2-1; V: TRBV6-5; size: -; CDR3: CASAAGFLVLDNEQFF; DNA: TGTGCCAGCGCGGCAGGCTTTTTAGTCCTGGACAATGAGCAGTTCTTC
D: TRBD1; J: TRBJ2-6; V: TRBV3-1; size: -; CDR3: CASSQDFHRGKSGANVLTF; DNA: TGTGCCAGCAGCCAAGACTTTCACAGGGGCAAGTCTGGGGCCAACGTCCTGACTTTC
D: -; J: TRBJ2-7; V: TRBV7-2; size: -; CDR3: CASSLTEGYEQYF; DNA: TGTGCCAGCAGCTTAACAGAGGGATACGAGCAGTACTTC
D: -; J: TRBJ1-1; V: TRBV4-2; size: -; CDR3: CASSQDQWRDTEAFF; DNA: TGTGCCAGCAGCCAAGATCAGTGGCGGGACACTGAAGCTTTCTTT
D: TRBD2; J: TRBJ2-7; V: TRBV10-3; size: -; CDR3: CAISAEGAGGVYF; DNA: TGTGCCATCAGTGCGGAGGGAGCGGGAGGGGTGTACTTC
D: TRBD1; J: TRBJ2-7; V: TRBV20-1; size: few; CDR3: CSARDRQGADEQYF; DNA: TGCAGTGCTAGAGACCGACAGGGGGCCGACGAGCAGTACTTC
D: TRBD1; J: TRBJ1-2; V: TRBV29-1; size: -; CDR3: CSVEDRTGGDYGYTF; DNA: TGCAGCGTTGAAGATCGGACAGGGGGCGACTATGGCTACACCTTC
D: TRBD1; J: TRBJ2-5; V: TRBV18; size: -; CDR3: CASSPPGDRGMAQYF; DNA: TGTGCCAGCTCACCACCGGGGGACAGGGGAATGGCCCAGTACTTC
D: TRBD1; J: TRBJ2-7; V: TRBV6-1; size: -; CDR3: CASRTGIPSYEQYF; DNA: TGTGCCAGCCGGACAGGGATTCCCTCCTACGAGCAGTACTTC
D: -; J: TRBJ1-5; V: TRBV20-1; size: few; CDR3: CSARGEDGKNQPQHF; DNA: TGCAGTGCTAGAGGGGAGGACGGGAAAAATCAGCCCCAGCATTTT
D: TRBD1; J: TRBJ1-2; V: TRBV6-1; size: -; CDR3: CASSATGPYGYTF; DNA: TGTGCCAGCAGTGCGACAGGGCCCTATGGCTACACCTTC
D: TRBD2; J: TRBJ2-3; V: TRBV7-6; size: few; CDR3: CASSLGVTSGNQGNTQYF; DNA: TGTGCCAGCAGCTTAGGAGTGACTAGCGGGAATCAAGGGAATACGCAGTATTTT
D: -; J: TRBJ1-2; V: TRBV12-3/TRBV12-4; size: few; CDR3: CASTPTETYGYTF; DNA: TGTGCCAGCACTCCGACTGAAACCTACGGCTACACCTTC
D: -; J: TRBJ1-5; V: TRBV24-1; size: -; CDR3: CATSDPRVVNQPQHF; DNA: TGTGCCACCAGTGATCCCCGGGTGGTCAATCAGCCCCAGCATTTT
D: TRBD1; J: TRBJ1-5; V: TRBV2; size: -; CDR3: CASSVDRSPNQPQHF; DNA: TGTGCCAGCAGTGTGGACAGGTCGCCGAATCAGCCCCAGCATTTT
D: TRBD2; J: TRBJ2-3; V: TRBV20-1; size: -; CDR3: CSARDIVTGGTTDTQYF; DNA: TGCAGTGCTAGAGATATAGTCACGGGAGGGACCACAGATACGCAGTATTTT
D: TRBD1; J: TRBJ1-5; V: TRBV7-3; size: -; CDR3: CASSRAGGKSNQPQHF; DNA: TGTGCCAGCAGCCGGGCAGGGGGCAAAAGCAATCAGCCCCAGCATTTT
D: -; J: TRBJ2-7; V: TRBV10-3; size: -; CDR3: CAIRTQVLGDEQYF; DNA: TGTGCCATCAGGACCCAGGTATTGGGGGACGAGCAGTACTTC
D: TRBD2; J: TRBJ2-3; V: TRBV4-2; size: -; CDR3: CASSQEETSGLFTGTQYF; DNA: TGTGCCAGCAGCCAAGAGGAGACTAGCGGACTCTTCACAGGTACGCAGTATTTT
D: -; J: TRBJ2-7; V: TRBV25-1; size: few; CDR3: CASSEAGREQYF; DNA: TGTGCCAGCAGTGAGGCGGGGCGCGAGCAGTACTTC
D: TRBD1; J: TRBJ2-7; V: TRBV27; size: -; CDR3: CASSWWRGTGMDEQYF; DNA: TGTGCCAGCAGCTGGTGGCGCGGGACAGGGATGGACGAGCAGTACTTC
D: -; J: TRBJ2-1; V: TRBV20-1; size: few; CDR3: CSARWLVLEQFF; DNA: TGCAGTGCTAGGTGGTTAGTCCTTGAGCAGTTCTTC
D: TRBD2; J: TRBJ2-7; V: TRBV5-1; size: few; CDR3: CASSLVGLAENYEQYF; DNA: TGCGCCAGCAGCTTGGTTGGGCTAGCGGAGAACTACGAGCAGTACTTC
D: -; J: TRBJ2-1; V: TRBV4-1; size: -; CDR3: CASSHLDILSYNEQFF; DNA: TGCGCCAGCAGCCATTTGGACATTCTCTCCTACAATGAGCAGTTCTTC
D: TRBD2; J: TRBJ2-1; V: TRBV30; size: -; CDR3: CAWTRGSSYNEQFF; DNA: TGTGCCTGGACGCGGGGGAGCTCCTACAATGAGCAGTTCTTC
D: TRBD2; J: TRBJ2-7; V: TRBV7-8; size: -; CDR3: CASSLRTSGSSEQYF; DNA: TGTGCCAGCAGCCTACGGACTAGCGGGAGTTCCGAGCAGTACTTC
D: TRBD1; J: TRBJ2-1; V: TRBV6-5; size: -; CDR3: CASSRPNRGDEQFF; DNA: TGTGCCAGCAGTCGGCCTAACAGGGGTGATGAGCAGTTCTTC
D: -; J: TRBJ2-1; V: TRBV12-5; size: few; CDR3: CASGLSNPYNEQFF; DNA: TGTGCTAGTGGTCTGAGCAACCCCTATAATGAGCAGTTCTTC
D: -; J: TRBJ2-1; V: TRBV29-1; size: -; CDR3: CSVVRVGIPYNEQFF; DNA: TGCAGCGTTGTGCGGGTGGGGATCCCCTACAATGAGCAGTTCTTC
D: TRBD2; J: TRBJ2-3; V: TRBV7-8; size: -; CDR3: CASSFRLAAVTDTQYF; DNA: TGTGCCAGCAGCTTCCGACTAGCCGCAGTGACAGATACGCAGTATTTT